This TCR beta chain was captured by sequencing in a study of shared clonotypes between healthy human individuals. Tens of thousands of T cell genomes, or 300 ng DNA, went into replicate PCRs of unsorted PBMC. Per the study methods: ImmunoSEQ output lacked quality scores and full-length reads, limiting matched filtering. Profiled with immunoSEQ multiplex PCR; TCRdb holds only in-frame clones, not every one. That table furnishes V, J and clone size, whereas the DNA furnished D and trimming. The sample has about 490,000 clones, around 73% seen once. All of the donors resided in Nashville, Tennessee, and each was a Caucasian adult. The sequencing input was PBMCs. This receptor was identified in a woman in her 40s in good health. Some clones in this sample may be carry-over from other donors' samples.

The CDR3 is CASSLRQGMNTEAFF. The CDR3 DNA follows: TGCGCCAGCAGCTTAAGACAGGGAATGAACACTGAAGCTTTCTTT. V is TRBV5-1 and J is TRBJ1-1, with 7 bases fitting TRBD1. CDR1 is SGHRS and CDR2 is YFSETQ in the germline V gene. The CDR3 is 15 residues long. The trim removed 2 bases at V and 0 bases at J, leaving 4 bases unmatched.